A single sample gave rise to the 13 T cell receptor beta chains below, sequenced in a study of blood T cell repertoires in COVID-19 (dated by TCRdb to 2020 to 2022). Receptor amplification or capture employed the immunoSEQ multiplex PCR assay. Not all clones reach the TCRdb copy of this immuneACCESS table, which keeps in-frame sequences only. Checked studies attribute under half of the gap to unresolved V genes and leave the rest unexplained. Present in this sample are 200,000 to 300,000 clones, around 87% of which were seen just once. The top ten hold around 2.5% of the sample. The sequencing input was peripheral blood. These receptors were taken from a woman aged 45-59 years with acute or convalescent COVID-19.

This clone was seen a single time. V is TRBV28 and J is TRBJ1-1; a possible D gene is TRBD1 (5 bases). V lost 1 base and J lost 11, with 14 bases in between. Looked up from germline, CDR1 is MDHEN and CDR2 is SYDVKM. This CDR3 contains 13 residues. As DNA, the CDR3 is TGTGCCAGCAGTTTATTCGTTCAGGGTCTTGCTTTCTTT. Its protein is CASSLFVQGLAFF. The complete variable domain, with remaining parts taken from reference TRBV28 and TRBJ1-1, reads DVKVTQSSRYLVKRTGEKVFLECVQDMDHENMFWYRQDPGLGLRLIYFSYDVKMKEKGDIPEGYSVSREKKERFSLILESASTNQTSMYLCASSLFVQGLAFFGQGTRLTVV.

The chain employs TRBV10-3 and TRBJ1-1; TRBD1 agrees at 7 bases. Germline loops: CDR1 ENHRY, CDR2 SYGVKD. V gave up 7 bases and J gave up 1 base; unmatched junction bases: 3. The CDR3 contains 13 residues. The CDR3 here is CAIKGAANTEAFF. In nucleotides, the CDR3 is TGTGCCATCAAGGGGGCGGCGAACACTGAAGCTTTCTTT.

Here the CDR3 reads CASSPGTGNYGYTF. Written as DNA, the CDR3 is TGTGCCAGCAGTCCCGGGACAGGGAATTATGGCTACACCTTC. V and J are TRBV28 and TRBJ1-2, with TRBD1 matching over 9 bases. Per the germline V gene, CDR1 is MDHEN and CDR2 is SYDVKM. Losses at the gene ends were 5 bases for V and 5 bases for J; bases not matched to a gene: 6. The CDR3 extends over 14 amino acids.

V is TRBV19 and J is TRBJ2-4; a possible D gene is TRBD1 (6 bases). The V gene lost 5 bases and the J gene lost 8 bases, with 22 bases spanning the gap. The CDR3 contains 16 residues. The germline gives CDR1 LNHDA, CDR2 SQIVND (reference sequence). The CDR3: CASSAPGQSGVDIQYF. The CDR3 coding sequence is TGTGCCAGTAGTGCGCCGGGACAATCTGGAGTGGACATTCAGTACTTC.

The chain uses TRBV15 and TRBJ2-7, with no clear D. Trimming took off 0 bases at V and 1 base at J, with 7 bases between the two ends. CDR1 and CDR2 (germline): LNHNV, YYDKDF (reference sequence). This CDR3 is built from 14 residues. Written as DNA, the CDR3 is TGTGCCACCAGCAGAGATACTGTTTCCTACGAGCAGTACTTC. Protein sequence: CATSRDTVSYEQYF.

V usage is TRBV27 and J usage is TRBJ2-3; 7 bases line up with TRBD2. With 4 bases clipped from V and 2 bases from J, the junction kept 6 bases outside the gene matches. The germline CDR1 and CDR2 sequences are MNHEY and SMNVEV (reference sequence). This CDR3 has 15 residues. CDR3 in amino acids: CASSSPGLPTDTQYF. CDR3 sequence (DNA): TGTGCCAGCAGTTCCCCGGGACTACCCACAGATACGCAGTATTTT.

The rearrangement joins TRBV19 to TRBJ2-3; D may be TRBD2 (5 bases). This CDR3 contains 14 residues. The V end was cut by 4 bases, the J end by 2 bases, with 10 bases between. Germline CDR1 LNHDA, CDR2 SQIVND (reference sequence). The CDR3, as DNA: TGTGCCAGTAGTAAAGGAGCGGACACAGATACGCAGTATTTT. It encodes CASSKGADTDTQYF.

The V gene is TRBV7-3, the J gene TRBJ2-7; TRBD2 matches at 7 bases. The trim removed 2 bases at V and 3 bases at J, leaving 10 bases unmatched. The CDR3 contains 16 residues. CDR1 SGHTA and CDR2 FQGTGA come from the germline V gene. The CDR3 protein is CASSLDSAGEYYEQYF. The CDR3 bases are TGTGCCAGCAGCTTAGATTCGGCGGGAGAGTACTACGAGCAGTACTTC.

This chain connects TRBV2 to TRBJ2-3, with 9 bases aligning to TRBD2. The CDR3 has 14 residues. The trim removed 8 bases at V and 3 bases at J, leaving 6 bases unmatched. Looked up from germline, CDR1 is SNHLY and CDR2 is FYNNEI. The CDR3 nucleotides are TGTGCCAGCGGACCGACTAGCGGAACAGATACGCAGTATTTT. Translating it yields CASGPTSGTDTQYF. The whole variable domain, remainder taken from reference TRBV2 and TRBJ2-3, is EPEVTQTPSHQVTQMGQEVILRCVPISNHLYFYWYRQILGQKVEFLVSFYNNEISEKSEIFDDQFSVERPDGSNFTLKIRSTKLEDSAMYFCASGPTSGTDTQYFGPGTRLTVL.

The chain employs TRBV7-2 and TRBJ2-7; 10 bases fit TRBD2. Germline V gene lookup returns CDR1 SGHTA and CDR2 FQGNSA. With V trimmed by 1 base and J by 4 bases, 13 bases remained unmatched. This CDR3 has 18 amino acids. The CDR3 sequence: CASSLDFGNLAGAYEQYF. The CDR3 nucleotides are TGTGCCAGCAGCTTAGATTTTGGAAACCTAGCGGGAGCGTACGAGCAGTACTTC.

The gene calls are TRBV5-5 and TRBJ2-3; TRBD2 aligns across 14 bases. This CDR3 comprises 18 residues. Looked up from germline, CDR1 is SGHKS and CDR2 is YYEKEE (reference sequence). Trimming at V came to 4 bases and at J to 3 bases, leaving 10 bases not matched to a gene. CDR3 bases: TGTGCCAGCAGCCCCTTGGGGGGGACTAGCGGGAGTACAGATACGCAGTATTTT. This translates into CASSPLGGTSGSTDTQYF.

The CDR3 region is CASSLSSPLLTLEQYF. As DNA, the CDR3 is TGTGCCAGCAGTTTATCCTCCCCCCTTCTAACGCTCGAGCAGTACTTC. V is TRBV27 and J is TRBJ2-7; D not certain. The CDR3 is 16 residues long. V gave up 0 bases and J gave up 6 bases, with 18 bases separating them. The V gene's germline CDR1 is MNHEY and CDR2 SMNVEV (reference sequence).

The chain combines TRBV5-6 with TRBJ2-1; 9 positions agree with TRBD2. The CDR3 spans 13 residues. Germline V gene data show CDR1 as SGHDT and CDR2 as YYEEEE. After removal of 3 bases from V and 10 bases from J, the junction contained 5 bases not matched to a gene. CDR3 residues: CASSSWGLAEQFF. CDR3 in DNA: TGTGCCAGCAGCTCATGGGGACTAGCAGAGCAGTTCTTC.